The clone carrying this T cell receptor (beta chain) was seen a handful of times. The record originates from a study of T cells after yellow fever vaccination. From the 5' RACE reads, TCRdb called clonotypes with MiXCR, one entry per CDR3 protein. The sample has under 700,000 distinct CDR3 sequences, around 16% seen once. This receptor was identified in a young man who received the YFV17D yellow fever vaccine. The sequenced sample was PBMCs, obtained less than 6 days after the first yellow fever vaccination.

CDR3: CASSQDWVTQYF. DNA for the CDR3: TGTGCCAGCAGCCAAGACTGGGTTACGCAGTATTTT. V is TRBV14 and J is TRBJ2-3; no clear D gene. Trimming stripped 0 bases from V and 8 bases from J, with 6 bases between. Germline CDR1 is SGHDN and CDR2 is FVKESK. This CDR3 is 12 amino acids long.